This passage covers 21 T cell receptor beta chains from one sample sequenced in a study of CD8 T cells in Susac syndrome. RNA, at about 0.45 to 1 ug, was reverse transcribed with random hexamers. From the immunoSEQ multiplex PCR reads, TCRdb called clonotypes with MiXCR, one entry per CDR3 protein. The sample holds 150,000 or so distinct CDR3 sequences; less than 97% are singletons and the top ten take 0.15%. The specimen was CD8+ T cells from PBMCs. The receptors originated from a human donor with multiple sclerosis.

The chain carries TRBV27 and TRBJ1-1, with D maybe TRBD1 (5 bases). This CDR3 has 15 residues. The germline V gene has CDR1 MNHEY and CDR2 SMNVEV (reference sequence). V shed 2 bases and J shed 0 bases, with 10 bases lying between them. DNA for the CDR3: TGTGCCAGCAGTTTACATCAGGGTGTGAACACTGAAGCTTTCTTT. Encoded protein: CASSLHQGVNTEAFF.

As DNA, the CDR3 is TGTGCCAGCAGTTCGAGTCCCAAAATCTACGAGCAGTACGTC. It specifies CASSSSPKIYEQYV. The rearrangement joins TRBV2 to TRBJ2-7, with D hard to call. Germline V gene sequence: CDR1 SNHLY, CDR2 FYNNEI. This CDR3 contains 14 residues. Trimming took 5 bases from V and 3 from J, leaving 14 bases between them.

This sequence joins TRBV2 and TRBJ2-3, with D perhaps assigned TRBD1 or TRBD2 (6 bases each). The CDR3 length is 16 residues. CDR1 is SNHLY, CDR2 FYNNEI, per germline. With 2 bases removed from V and 6 bases from J, the gap between germline ends came to 18 bases. The CDR3 DNA sequence: TGTGCCAGCAGTGAAAGTCGGGGGCGAGGACGGGATACGCAGTATTTT. It yields the protein CASSESRGRGRDTQYF.

This chain uses TRBV29-1 with TRBJ2-6, with D uncertain. The CDR3 is made up of 14 amino acids. Germline CDR1 and CDR2: SQVTM and ANQGSEA. The V and J ends lost 5 bases and 2 bases respectively, with 10 bases between them. DNA for the CDR3: TGCAGCGTTCCCGGACGCACTGGGGCCAACGTCCTGACTTTC. Its translation is CSVPGRTGANVLTF.

The J gene is TRBJ2-7, the V gene TRBV23-1; 8 bases fit TRBD1. TRBV23-1 belongs to the ORF category, with a function that is uncertain. This CDR3 has 16 residues. V lost 6 bases and J lost 6; bases outside the gene matches: 16. The CDR3 loop reads CASSLFFRDRQSEQYF. The CDR3 nucleotides are TGCGCCAGCAGCCTCTTTTTCCGGGACAGGCAGAGCGAGCAGTACTTC.

In the case of this clonotype: Germline and junction disagree at one end, which may indicate a read error. The genes are TRBV7-7 and TRBJ2-7; D not certain. The length of the CDR3 is 14 residues. CDR1 is SSHAT and CDR2 is FNYEAQ in the germline V gene (reference sequence). The CDR3 here is CASSPKIGAYEQYF. CDR3 DNA sequence: TGTGCTAGCAGCCCCAAAATAGGCGCCTACGAGCAGTACTTC.

The chain is built from TRBV20-1 and TRBJ2-7; tentatively, D is TRBD1 (6 bases). This CDR3 is 12 amino acids long. The ends were cut back, 5 bases at V and 6 bases at J, with 14 bases in the middle. Germline lookup yields CDR1 DFQATT and CDR2 SNEGSKA (reference sequence). CDR3 sequence: CSARDNRAEQYF. CDR3 bases: TGCAGTGCTCGGGACAATCGGGCCGAGCAGTACTTC.

The chain is built from TRBV27 and TRBJ2-5; D may correspond to TRBD1 or TRBD2 (5 bases each). This CDR3 has 16 residues. Germline loops: CDR1 MNHEY, CDR2 SMNVEV (reference sequence). The V end lost 6 bases, the J end lost 2 bases, and 19 bases lay between the germline ends. CDR3 nucleotide sequence: TGTGCCAGCAGACGTCGGACCGGGGCCACTCAAGAGACCCAGTACTTC. It yields the protein CASRRRTGATQETQYF.

This chain connects TRBV6-2 or TRBV6-3 to TRBJ2-1; D not certain. Trimming took off 3 bases at V and 8 bases at J, with 8 bases between the two ends. Germline V lookup: CDR1 MNHEY, CDR2 SVGEGT. The CDR3 has 12 residues. CDR3: CASSYLSYEQFF. DNA for the CDR3: TGTGCCAGCAGTTATCTCAGCTATGAGCAGTTCTTC.

V and J are TRBV6-5 and TRBJ1-4, with a weak D call TRBD1 (6 bases). V was cut by 2 bases and J by 5 bases, with 18 bases left in between. The CDR3 spans 17 residues. Germline CDR1 MNHEY, CDR2 SVGAGI. The CDR3 DNA reads TGTGCCAGCAGTTACACGTACACCGGACAGCTGAATGAAAAACTGTTTTTT. Residues: CASSYTYTGQLNEKLFF.

This clonotype was detected only a few times. The chain recombines TRBV30 with TRBJ2-1; D call uncertain. Germline V CDR1 and CDR2: GTSNPN, SVGIG (reference sequence). The CDR3 sequence is 12 residues long. Trimming cost V 0 bases and J 6 bases, with 6 bases left between them. In nucleotides, the CDR3 is TGTGCCTGGAGTGTACTGAGCAATGAGCAGTTCTTC. This encodes CAWSVLSNEQFF.

The gene calls are TRBV7-9 and TRBJ2-1, with a tentative D call TRBD2 (5 bases). Germline V gene sequence: CDR1 SEHNR, CDR2 FQNEAQ (reference sequence). This CDR3 region has 12 residues. V lost 7 bases and J 8 bases, leaving 12 bases between the germline ends. The CDR3 DNA follows: TGTGCCAGCAACGGGGATCTCTATGAGCAGTTCTTC. It is translated as CASNGDLYEQFF. The full variable domain, with the rest looked up from reference TRBV7-9 and TRBJ2-1, is DTGVSQNPRHKITKRGQNVTFRCDPISEHNRLYWYRQTLGQGPEFLTYFQNEAQLEKSRLLSDRFSAERPKGSFSTLEIQRTEQGDSAMYLCASNGDLYEQFFGPGTRLTVL.

The chain combines TRBV29-1 with TRBJ1-2; D not resolved. Looked up from germline, CDR1 is SQVTM and CDR2 is ANQGSEA. The CDR3 totals 11 residues. Trimming removed 6 bases from V and 7 bases from J, with 12 bases in between. The CDR3 loop is CSVRLKGGYTF. CDR3 DNA sequence: TGCAGCGTCAGGCTGAAGGGTGGCTACACCTTC. Combining the CDR3 with reference TRBV29-1 and TRBJ1-2 gives the whole variable domain SAVISQKPSRDICQRGTSLTIQCQVDSQVTMMFWYRQQPGQSLTLIATANQGSEATYESGFVIDKFPISRPNLTFSTLTVSNMSPEDSSIYLCSVRLKGGYTFGSGTRLTVV.

The gene calls are TRBV30 and TRBJ2-7; D may be TRBD1 or TRBD2 (6 bases each). CDR1 and CDR2 from the germline V gene are GTSNPN and SVGIG (reference sequence). This CDR3 is built from 13 residues. V lost 5 bases and J lost 6, with 17 bases in between. CDR3 in DNA: TGTGCCTGGGGCGGACAGCCGGGGGTCGAGCAGTACTTC. Encoded protein: CAWGGQPGVEQYF.

CDR3 amino acids: CASSHVQGAVETQYF. The CDR3 DNA sequence: TGTGCCAGCAGCCATGTTCAGGGGGCGGTTGAGACCCAGTACTTC. The chain has TRBV3-1 and TRBJ2-5, with 8 positions matching TRBD1. The length of the CDR3 is 15 residues. CDR1 is LGHDT, CDR2 YNNKEL, per germline (reference sequence). V lost 3 bases and J lost 5; bases outside the gene matches: 8.

The chain combines TRBV3-1 with TRBJ2-7; 7 nucleotides match TRBD1. The CDR3 length is 14 residues. CDR1 is LGHDT and CDR2 is YNNKEL in the germline V gene (reference sequence). After removal of 4 bases from V and 4 bases from J, the junction contained 7 bases not matched to a gene. Here the CDR3 DNA reads TGTGCCAGCAGCCCTCCGGGACAGCCATACGAGCAGTACGTC. Its protein product is CASSPPGQPYEQYV.

This clonotype was recorded a few times. V and J are TRBV2 and TRBJ2-3; D unresolved. This CDR3 is 10 amino acids long. Germline values: CDR1 SNHLY, CDR2 FYNNEI. V was pared by 8 bases and J by 6 bases, with 6 bases between. The CDR3 nucleotides are TGTGCCAGCCGTGGGGATACGCAGTATTTT. This sequence encodes CASRGDTQYF.

The V gene is TRBV7-9, the J gene TRBJ2-2; 8 bases fit TRBD2. Germline CDR1 SEHNR, CDR2 FQNEAQ (reference sequence). The CDR3 has 14 amino acids. The V and J ends lost 5 bases and 7 bases, in that order; junction bases with no gene match: 6. The CDR3 DNA follows: TGTGCCAGCAGCCCCGGACTAGCAGGCGGGGAGCTGTTTTTT. Its protein product is CASSPGLAGGELFF.

This chain uses TRBV11-2 with TRBJ1-1; possibly TRBD1 for D (5 bases). CDR1 is SGHAT and CDR2 is FQNNGV in the germline V gene. Trimming took 5 bases from V and 5 from J, leaving 15 bases between them. The CDR3 has 14 amino acids. CDR3 coding DNA: TGTGCCAGCAGCGTAAACCGGGGGAAGACTGAAGCTTTCTTT. Residues: CASSVNRGKTEAFF.

The rearrangement joins TRBV12-3 or TRBV12-4 to TRBJ2-1, with D uncertain. There are 15 residues in the CDR3. V lost 6 bases and J lost 5, with 17 bases in between. As DNA, the CDR3 is TGTGCCAGCAGCCGCTTTGTTGCGCTAGACAATGAGCAGTTCTTC. The encoded protein is CASSRFVALDNEQFF.

V usage is TRBV3-1 and J usage is TRBJ2-5; D uncertain. V gave up 1 base and J gave up 3 bases, with 18 bases separating them. The CDR3 extends over 17 amino acids. CDR1 is LGHDT, CDR2 YNNKEL, per germline (reference sequence). For the CDR3, the DNA is TGTGCCAGCAGCCAAGCCCCGGTGGCAGGTGGGAAAGAGACCCAGTACTTC. Its translation: CASSQAPVAGGKETQYF.